The 12 T cell receptor beta chains below were found in one sample sequenced in a study of T cells in localized non-small cell lung cancer. The data were produced by immunoSEQ multiplex PCR, yet TCRdb's version contains in-frame clones alone and is incomplete. The sample holds 25,000 to 35,000 clones, 88% seen once. Specimen: peripheral blood mononuclear cells, collected before any cancer treatment. These TCRs come from a woman between 35 and 75 years old with stage III lung adenocarcinoma.

The chain combines TRBV5-5 with TRBJ2-7; a possible D gene is TRBD2 (5 bases). Trimming stripped 4 bases from V and 2 bases from J, with 16 bases between. The CDR3 extends over 15 amino acids. The germline V gene has CDR1 SGHKS and CDR2 YYEKEE (reference sequence). The CDR3 bases are TGTGCCAGCAGCAAAGCGGTACGAATTCCCTACGAGCAGTACTTC. Amino acids: CASSKAVRIPYEQYF.

The chain has TRBV5-6 and TRBJ2-5; D call uncertain. Deletions cut 4 bases from V and 5 bases from J, with 15 bases between. This CDR3 is built from 14 residues. The germline gives CDR1 SGHDT, CDR2 YYEEEE. The CDR3 DNA is TGTGCCAGCAGCCTAATTTCAGATCCGGAGACCCAGTACTTC. This encodes CASSLISDPETQYF.

This chain joins TRBV4-3 and TRBJ2-5, with 11 bases that match TRBD1. Germline CDR1 LGHNA, CDR2 YSLEER. The CDR3 totals 16 residues. V dropped 2 bases and J dropped 5; count of bases not matched to a gene: 7. The CDR3 nucleotides are TGCGCCAGCAGCCAATATAGGACAGGGGGCGGCGAGACCCAGTACTTC. This translates into CASSQYRTGGGETQYF.

This clone has just one count. The chain couples TRBV6-1 to TRBJ1-1; 7 positions match TRBD1. The V segment lost 8 bases and the J segment 5 bases; nucleotides outside the gene matches: 14. In germline, CDR1 is MNHNS, CDR2 SASEGT. The CDR3 has 15 residues. This CDR3 is CASLLEGASGTEAFF. The CDR3, as DNA: TGTGCCAGCCTTCTGGAGGGGGCCAGTGGGACTGAAGCTTTCTTT.

In DNA form, the CDR3 reads TGTGCCAGCAGCACAGGGGATAGGGAGCAGTTCTTC. Amino acids: CASSTGDREQFF. The rearrangement links TRBV28 to TRBJ2-1; the match to TRBD1 covers 7 bases. Germline assignment: CDR1 MDHEN and CDR2 SYDVKM. Trimming cost V 6 bases and J 10 bases; bases outside gene matches: 6. The CDR3 extends over 12 amino acids.

The CDR3 DNA sequence: TGCGCCAGCAGCCTCCCCGGGGAACAAGAGACCCAGTACTTC. The encoded protein is CASSLPGEQETQYF. This chain connects TRBV4-1 to TRBJ2-5; maybe TRBD2 (5 bases). This CDR3 is 14 amino acids long. V was clipped by 4 bases and J by 2 bases, with 11 bases between them. Germline V lookup: CDR1 MGHRA, CDR2 YSYEKL.

V usage is TRBV30 and J usage is TRBJ1-4; D is unresolved. Trimming shortened V by 3 bases and J by 0 bases, and 11 bases separated the two germline ends. This CDR3 spans 15 amino acids. Germline V CDR1 and CDR2: GTSNPN, SVGIG (reference sequence). CDR3 in DNA: TGTGCCTGGAGGACGGTAGACGCAACTAATGAAAAACTGTTTTTT. It yields the protein CAWRTVDATNEKLFF.

J is TRBJ2-1 and V is TRBV21-1; the table's D call TRBD2 went unverified against the DNA. TRBV21-1 is a documented pseudogene. The CDR3 is 19 residues long. The CDR3 is CASSKETLAGGRSYNEQFF. The CDR3 region has the DNA TGTGCCAGCAGCAAAGAGACACTAGCGGGGGGGCGGTCCTACAATGAGCAGTTCTTC.

V and J are TRBV6-4 and TRBJ2-1; 10 bases map to TRBD2. V dropped 0 bases and J dropped 4; count of bases not matched to a gene: 0. CDR1 MRHNA and CDR2 SNTAGT come from the germline V gene. This CDR3 spans 15 amino acids. CDR3 coding DNA: TGTGCCAGCAGTGACTCAGCGGGAGGGTACAATGAGCAGTTCTTC. Translating gives CASSDSAGGYNEQFF.

V is TRBV28 and J is TRBJ2-3, with 7 positions matching TRBD2. The germline CDR1 and CDR2 sequences are MDHEN and SYDVKM. This CDR3 has 13 residues. CDR3 loop: CAVGGGTTDTQYF. CDR3 nucleotide sequence: TGTGCGGTTGGCGGGGGAACCACAGATACGCAGTATTTT.

V and J are TRBV7-2 and TRBJ2-1, with 10 bases matching TRBD2. This CDR3 is built from 16 residues. The germline gives CDR1 SGHTA, CDR2 FQGNSA. After removal of 5 bases from V and 2 bases from J, the junction contained 6 bases not matched to a gene. The CDR3: CASSIPSGRTYNEQFF. CDR3 DNA: TGTGCCAGCAGCATCCCTAGCGGGAGAACCTACAATGAGCAGTTCTTC.

This clone was seen only once. The chain is built from TRBV5-4 and TRBJ2-3, with 7 bases lining up with TRBD1. Germline values: CDR1 SGHNT, CDR2 YYREEE (reference sequence). The CDR3 length is 16 residues. Trimming took 4 bases from V and 1 from J; bases not matched to a gene: 9. CDR3 sequence reads: CASSRDREVRTDTQYF. For the CDR3, the DNA is TGTGCCAGCAGCCGTGACAGGGAAGTCCGCACAGATACGCAGTATTTT.